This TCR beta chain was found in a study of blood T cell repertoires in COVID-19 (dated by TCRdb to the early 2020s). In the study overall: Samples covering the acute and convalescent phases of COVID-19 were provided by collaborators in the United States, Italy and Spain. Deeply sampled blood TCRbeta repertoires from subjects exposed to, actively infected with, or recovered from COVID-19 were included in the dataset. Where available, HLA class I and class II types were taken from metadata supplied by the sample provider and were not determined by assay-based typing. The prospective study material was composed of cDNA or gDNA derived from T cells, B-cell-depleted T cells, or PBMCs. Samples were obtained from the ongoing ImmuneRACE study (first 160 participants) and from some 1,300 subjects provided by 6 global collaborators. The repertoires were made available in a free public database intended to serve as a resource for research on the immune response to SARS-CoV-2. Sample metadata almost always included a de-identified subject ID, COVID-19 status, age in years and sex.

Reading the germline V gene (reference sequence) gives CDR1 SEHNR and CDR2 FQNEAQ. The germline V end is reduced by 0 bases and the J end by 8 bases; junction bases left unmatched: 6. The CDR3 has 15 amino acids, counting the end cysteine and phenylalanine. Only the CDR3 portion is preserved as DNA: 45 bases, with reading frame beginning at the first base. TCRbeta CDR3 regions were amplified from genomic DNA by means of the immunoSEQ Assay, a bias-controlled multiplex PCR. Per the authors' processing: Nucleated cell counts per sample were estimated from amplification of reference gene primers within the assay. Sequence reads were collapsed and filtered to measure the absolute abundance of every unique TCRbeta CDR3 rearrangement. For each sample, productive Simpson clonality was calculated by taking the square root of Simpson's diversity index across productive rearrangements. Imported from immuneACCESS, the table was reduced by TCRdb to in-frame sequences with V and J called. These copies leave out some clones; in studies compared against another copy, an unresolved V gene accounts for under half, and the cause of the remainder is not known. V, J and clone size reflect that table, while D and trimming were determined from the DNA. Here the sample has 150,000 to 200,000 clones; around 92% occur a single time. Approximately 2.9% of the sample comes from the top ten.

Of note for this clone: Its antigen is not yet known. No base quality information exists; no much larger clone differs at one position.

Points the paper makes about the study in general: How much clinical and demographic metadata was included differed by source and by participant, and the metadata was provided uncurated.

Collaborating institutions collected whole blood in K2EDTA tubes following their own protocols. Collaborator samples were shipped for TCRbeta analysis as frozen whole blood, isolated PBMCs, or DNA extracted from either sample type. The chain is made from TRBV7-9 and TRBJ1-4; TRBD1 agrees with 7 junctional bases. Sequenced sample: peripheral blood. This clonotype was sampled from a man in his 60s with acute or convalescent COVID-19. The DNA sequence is TGTGCCAGCAGCTTAGCAGGGGGCGATGGGGAAAAACTGTTTTTT. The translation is CASSLAGGDGEKLFF.